This T cell receptor (beta chain) was found in a study of T cells in localized non-small cell lung cancer. Study observations and caveats: Maximal T cell clonality occurred in uninvolved adjacent lung, with tumor ranking below it. Adjacent lung tissue had a median approximately 57 of the top 100 clones found in the tumor. Higher adjacent-lung clonality was associated with shorter survival. Sequencing was limited to one tumor region, leaving the possibility of heterogeneity open.

Germline values: CDR1 LNHDA, CDR2 SQIVND (reference sequence). Deletions cut 3 bases from V and 7 bases from J, with 15 bases between. The CDR3 loop spans 15 amino acids. Points on this clone: Its antigen is not identified.

Data came from immunoSEQ multiplex PCR; TCRdb stores just in-frame clones and leaves some out. The table records around 50,000 clones, about nine tenths of them present only once. The rearrangement joins TRBV19 to TRBJ1-4; D possibly corresponds to TRBD1 (5 bases). The origin of this receptor is a woman aged 40 to 75 with stage I lung adenocarcinoma. The source material was peripheral blood, sampled before any cancer treatment. The CDR3 nucleotides are TGTGCCAGTAGTATCGGCCAGGGCGCGGCTGAAAAACTGTTTTTT. Protein sequence: CASSIGQGAAEKLFF.